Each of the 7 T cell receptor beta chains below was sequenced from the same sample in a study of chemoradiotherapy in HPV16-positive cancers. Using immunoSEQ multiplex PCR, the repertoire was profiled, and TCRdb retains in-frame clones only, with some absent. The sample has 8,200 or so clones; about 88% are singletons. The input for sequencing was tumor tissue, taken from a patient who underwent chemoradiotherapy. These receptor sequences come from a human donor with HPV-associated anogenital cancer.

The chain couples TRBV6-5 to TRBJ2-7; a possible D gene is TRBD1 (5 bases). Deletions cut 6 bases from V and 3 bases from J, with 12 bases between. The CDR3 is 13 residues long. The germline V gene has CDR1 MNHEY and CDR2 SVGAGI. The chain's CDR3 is CASSLGVSYEQYV. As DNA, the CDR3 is TGTGCCAGCAGCCTAGGGGTCAGCTACGAGCAGTACGTC.

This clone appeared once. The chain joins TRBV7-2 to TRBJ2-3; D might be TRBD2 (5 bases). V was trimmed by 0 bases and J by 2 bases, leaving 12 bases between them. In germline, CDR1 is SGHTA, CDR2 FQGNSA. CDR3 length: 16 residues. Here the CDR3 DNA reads TGTGCCAGCAGCTTAGCCGGACTCCAAATCACAGATACGCAGTATTTT. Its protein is CASSLAGLQITDTQYF.

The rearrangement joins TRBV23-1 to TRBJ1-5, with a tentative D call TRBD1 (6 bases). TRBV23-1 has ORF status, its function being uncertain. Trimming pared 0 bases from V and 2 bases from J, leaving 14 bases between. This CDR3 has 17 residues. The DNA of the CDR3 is TGCGCCAGCAGTCAATCCACCGGGGGCGGGGGCAATCAGCCCCAGCATTTT. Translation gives CASSQSTGGGGNQPQHF.

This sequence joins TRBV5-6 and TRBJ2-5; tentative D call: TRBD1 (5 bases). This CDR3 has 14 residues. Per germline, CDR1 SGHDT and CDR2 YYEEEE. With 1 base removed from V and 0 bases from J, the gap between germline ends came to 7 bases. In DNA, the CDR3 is TGTGCCAGCAGCTTGACAGGCAACCAAGAGACCCAGTACTTC. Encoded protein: CASSLTGNQETQYF.

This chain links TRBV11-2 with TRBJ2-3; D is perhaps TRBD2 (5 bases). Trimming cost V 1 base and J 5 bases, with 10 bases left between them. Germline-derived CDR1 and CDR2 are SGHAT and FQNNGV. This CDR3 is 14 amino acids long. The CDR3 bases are TGTGCCAGCAGCTTAGTGGGGAGTGGAGATACGCAGTATTTT. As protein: CASSLVGSGDTQYF.

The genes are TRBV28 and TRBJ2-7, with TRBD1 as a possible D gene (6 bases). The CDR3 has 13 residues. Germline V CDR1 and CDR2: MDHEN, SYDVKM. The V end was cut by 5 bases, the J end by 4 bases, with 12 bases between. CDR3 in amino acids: CASSIRGRYEQYV. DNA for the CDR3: TGTGCCAGCAGTATCAGGGGTCGGTACGAGCAGTACGTC.

The CDR3 region is CASHTGTGQETQYF. CDR3 in DNA: TGCGCCAGCCACACCGGGACCGGCCAAGAGACCCAGTACTTC. The chain joins TRBV5-1 to TRBJ2-5; D could derive from TRBD1 or TRBD2 (5 bases each). Germline assignment: CDR1 SGHRS and CDR2 YFSETQ. With 7 bases removed from V and 1 base from J, the gap between germline ends came to 14 bases. CDR3 length: 14 amino acids.